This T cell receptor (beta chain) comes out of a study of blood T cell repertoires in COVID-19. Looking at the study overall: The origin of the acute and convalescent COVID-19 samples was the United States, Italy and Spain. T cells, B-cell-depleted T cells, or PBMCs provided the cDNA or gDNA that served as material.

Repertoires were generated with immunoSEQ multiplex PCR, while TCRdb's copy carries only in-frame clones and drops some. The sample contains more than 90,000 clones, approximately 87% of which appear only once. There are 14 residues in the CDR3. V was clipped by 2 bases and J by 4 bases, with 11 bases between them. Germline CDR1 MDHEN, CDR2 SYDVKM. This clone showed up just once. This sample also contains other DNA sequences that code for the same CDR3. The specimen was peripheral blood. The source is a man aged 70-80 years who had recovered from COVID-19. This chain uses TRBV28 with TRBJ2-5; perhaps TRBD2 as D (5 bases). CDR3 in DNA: TGTGCCAGCAGTTTAACACCAGGAGGAGAGACCCAGTACTTC. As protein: CASSLTPGGETQYF.